These 23 T cell receptor beta chains share one sample of origin, sequenced in a study of shared clonotypes between healthy human individuals. Generated by immunoSEQ multiplex PCR, the TCRdb table keeps only in-frame clones and is missing some. The data hold around 990,000 clones, with 77% observed a single time. The sample taken for sequencing was memory CD4+ T cells from PBMCs. Subset specified: CD45RA-negative fraction. These receptors originate from a young man in good health. Some clones in this sample may be carry-over from other donors' samples.

This rearrangement joins TRBV7-9 to TRBJ2-1, with 7 bases aligning to TRBD2. The CDR3 runs to 14 residues. The junction had 8 bases not matched to a gene; V was cut back by 6 bases and J by 6 bases. The germline CDR1 and CDR2 sequences are SEHNR and FQNEAQ (reference sequence). CDR3 sequence reads: CASSHGTTSNEQFF. Written as DNA, the CDR3 is TGTGCCAGCAGTCATGGGACTACCTCCAATGAGCAGTTCTTC.

The V and J genes are TRBV5-1 and TRBJ1-4; the match to TRBD1 covers 7 bases. The CDR3 contains 15 residues. J gave up 8 bases and V 5 bases, and 12 bases lay outside the gene matches. CDR1 is SGHRS, CDR2 YFSETQ, per germline. CDR3 coding DNA: TGCGCCAGCAGTATGCAGGACAGGCTTGGGGAAAAACTGTTTTTT. Its translation: CASSMQDRLGEKLFF. The full variable domain, rest sourced from reference TRBV5-1 and TRBJ1-4, is KAGVTQTPRYLIKTRGQQVTLSCSPISGHRSVSWYQQTPGQGLQFLFEYFSETQRNKGNFPGRFSGRQFSNSRSEMNVSTLELGDSALYLCASSMQDRLGEKLFFGSGTQLSVL.

The chain has TRBV7-2 and TRBJ2-1; D not resolved. This CDR3 is 16 amino acids long. Germline V gene sequence: CDR1 SGHTA, CDR2 FQGNSA. V dropped 1 base and J dropped 0 bases, with 10 bases sitting between them. This chain's CDR3 is CASSLEAASSYNEQFF. In DNA, the CDR3 is TGTGCCAGCAGCTTAGAGGCAGCCAGCTCCTACAATGAGCAGTTCTTC.

V is TRBV5-1 and J is TRBJ2-1; no firm D call. Trimming pared 0 bases from V and 3 bases from J, leaving 10 bases between. Germline values: CDR1 SGHRS, CDR2 YFSETQ. This CDR3 spans 15 amino acids. For the CDR3, the DNA is TGCGCCAGCAGCTTGGCGGGCGGAGACTACAATGAGCAGTTCTTC. Its protein product is CASSLAGGDYNEQFF.

Details on this clone: The same CDR3 also results from other DNA sequences found in this sample. V is TRBV5-1 and J is TRBJ2-1, with D possibly matching TRBD1 (6 bases). Trimming left V 0 bases short and J 4 bases short, with 11 bases between. Germline-derived CDR1 and CDR2 are SGHRS and YFSETQ. This CDR3 is 15 amino acids long. The CDR3 here is CASSLVQGPYNEQFF. In nucleotides, the CDR3 is TGCGCCAGCAGCTTGGTCCAGGGGCCATACAATGAGCAGTTCTTC.

The rearrangement links TRBV28 to TRBJ2-5, with 8 bases that match TRBD2. The germline CDR1 and CDR2 sequences are MDHEN and SYDVKM. The junction had 1 base not matched to a gene; V was cut back by 9 bases and J by 1 base. The CDR3 runs to 12 residues. The CDR3 sequence: CASTSGQETQYF. The CDR3 bases are TGTGCCAGTACTAGCGGCCAAGAGACCCAGTACTTC.

V and J are TRBV5-6 and TRBJ2-1; D not resolved. Germline V CDR1 and CDR2: SGHDT, YYEEEE. This CDR3 region has 13 residues. V gave up 4 bases and J gave up 5 bases, with 10 bases separating them. The CDR3 DNA sequence: TGTGCCAGCAGCGCGGACCTCAACAATGAGCAGTTCTTC. This encodes CASSADLNNEQFF. Using reference TRBV5-6 and TRBJ2-1 for the parts outside the CDR3, the full variable domain is DAGVTQSPTHLIKTRGQQVTLRCSPKSGHDTVSWYQQALGQGPQFIFQYYEEEERQRGNFPDRFSGHQFPNYSSELNVNALLLGDSALYLCASSADLNNEQFFGPGTRLTVL.

This clone was seen more than once but under ten times. The V gene is TRBV25-1, the J gene TRBJ2-2, with D perhaps TRBD1 (6 bases). Trimming shortened V by 4 bases and J by 6 bases, and 18 bases separated the two germline ends. The CDR3 has 16 amino acids. CDR1 is MGHDK and CDR2 is SYGVNS in the germline V gene. The CDR3 DNA is TGTGCCAGCAGTGCAGGGGTCGGGTGGGGCCCCGGGGAGCTGTTTTTT. Its protein product is CASSAGVGWGPGELFF.

V and J are TRBV19 and TRBJ1-6; no firm D call. With 6 bases removed from V and 3 bases from J, the gap between germline ends came to 12 bases. The CDR3 extends over 15 amino acids. Germline V lookup: CDR1 LNHDA, CDR2 SQIVND (reference sequence). As DNA, the CDR3 is TGTGCCAGTAGACCCCTAGACAACTATAATTCACCCCTCCACTTT. This encodes CASRPLDNYNSPLHF.

The CDR3 sequence: CASTPESRTDTQYF. CDR3 nucleotide sequence: TGTGCCTCGACTCCGGAGAGCCGCACAGATACGCAGTATTTT. The genes are TRBV2 and TRBJ2-3; D is unclear. The CDR3 contains 14 residues. Germline CDR1 is SNHLY and CDR2 is FYNNEI. V was pared by 11 bases and J by 1 base, with 16 bases between.

The chain joins TRBV9 to TRBJ2-1, with TRBD2 matching over 11 bases. Trimming took 0 bases from V and 6 from J; bases not matched to a gene: 14. Germline V gene lookup returns CDR1 SGDLS and CDR2 YYNGEE. The CDR3 sequence is 19 residues long. In DNA form, the CDR3 reads TGTGCCAGCAGCGTAGCCCAGGGAGTAGCGGGAGGGCTGCGCAATGAGCAGTTCTTC. It encodes CASSVAQGVAGGLRNEQFF.

The chain carries TRBV6-5 and TRBJ1-5; D is possibly TRBD1 (5 bases). Germline CDR1 and CDR2: MNHEY and SVGAGI. The CDR3 is 15 residues long. V was cut by 5 bases and J by 5 bases, with 16 bases left in between. The CDR3 protein is CASSPQGAAHQPQHF. CDR3 nucleotides: TGTGCCAGCAGTCCCCAAGGGGCCGCGCATCAGCCCCAGCATTTT.

J is TRBJ2-6 and V is TRBV11-2; D unresolved. Per the germline V gene, CDR1 is SGHAT and CDR2 is FQNNGV. The ends were cut back, 5 bases at V and 0 bases at J, with 11 bases in the middle. The CDR3 consists of 16 residues. The CDR3 sequence is CASSQTESSGANVLTF. DNA for the CDR3: TGTGCCAGCAGCCAAACGGAGAGCTCTGGGGCCAACGTCCTGACTTTC.

This clone turned up a few times. The chain has TRBV18 and TRBJ1-4; D gene uncertain. The germline CDR1 and CDR2 sequences are KGHSH and LQKENI. V was cut by 4 bases and J by 2 bases, with 5 bases left in between. The CDR3 totals 13 residues. CDR3 loop: CASSRATNEKLFF. The CDR3 DNA sequence: TGTGCCAGCTCACGTGCGACTAATGAAAAACTGTTTTTT. The full variable domain, its missing parts supplied by reference TRBV18 and TRBJ1-4, is NAGVMQNPRHLVRRRGQEARLRCSPMKGHSHVYWYRQLPEEGLKFMVYLQKENIIDESGMPKERFSAEFPKEGPSILRIQQVVRGDSAAYFCASSRATNEKLFFGSGTQLSVL.

There are a few counts of this clone. The chain has TRBV2 and TRBJ1-2; TRBD1 might be the D (6 bases). From germline, CDR1 is SNHLY and CDR2 FYNNEI. The V end lost 8 bases, the J end lost 2 bases, and 6 bases lay between the germline ends. The CDR3 is 11 amino acids. In DNA, the CDR3 is TGTGCCAGCGGACAGAACTATGGCTACACCTTC. Its protein is CASGQNYGYTF.

V and J are TRBV28 and TRBJ2-7; 11 bases match TRBD1. Germline CDR1 MDHEN, CDR2 SYDVKM. This CDR3 spans 17 amino acids. J was trimmed by 4 bases and V by 1 base; bases with no gene match: 9. The CDR3: CASSLSPAGQGGYEQYF. CDR3 nucleotides: TGTGCCAGCAGTTTATCTCCGGCGGGACAGGGGGGATACGAGCAGTACTTC.

This clone was detected once. The chain links TRBV11-2 to TRBJ2-5, with D hard to call. Between the trimmed V and J ends, which lost 1 base and 7 bases, there was a span of 16 bases. This CDR3 has 15 amino acids. Germline V gene lookup returns CDR1 SGHAT and CDR2 FQNNGV. CDR3 DNA sequence: TGTGCCAGCAGCTTAGCCCCTTTACTACATGGGACCCAGTACTTC. As protein: CASSLAPLLHGTQYF.

J is TRBJ2-3 and V is TRBV6-6; 7 bases are shared with TRBD2. Trimming at V came to 8 bases and at J to 4 bases, leaving 15 bases not matched to a gene. CDR1 MNHNY and CDR2 SVGAGI come from the germline V gene (reference sequence). The CDR3 runs 16 residues. CDR3 in amino acids: CASLPSGTRSPDTQYF. The CDR3 nucleotides are TGTGCCAGCCTCCCCAGCGGGACTCGATCCCCAGATACGCAGTATTTT.

The rearrangement links TRBV27 to TRBJ1-1; a possible D gene is TRBD1 (5 bases). Germline V gene lookup returns CDR1 MNHEY and CDR2 SMNVEV (reference sequence). The CDR3 loop spans 13 amino acids. V gave up 1 base and J gave up 4 bases, with 7 bases separating them. CDR3 sequence: CASSLFGTTEAFF. CDR3 DNA: TGTGCCAGCAGTTTATTTGGGACCACTGAAGCTTTCTTT.

The V and J genes are TRBV15 and TRBJ1-5; 10 nucleotides match TRBD1. This CDR3 region has 17 residues. Germline values: CDR1 LNHNV, CDR2 YYDKDF (reference sequence). The trim removed 3 bases at V and 7 bases at J, leaving 12 bases unmatched. CDR3 in DNA: TGTGCCACCAGCAGGGAGACAGGGGGCGCATCTCGACAGCCCCAGCATTTT. Residues: CATSRETGGASRQPQHF.

As for this clone: This may arise from a read error, as a much more abundant clone is one base away. The CDR3 carries no conserved terminal phenylalanine or tryptophan, so it likely arises from a read error. The DNA is left out, because the CDR3 cannot be placed on it with certainty; the CDR3 is given as TCRdb lists it. This chain connects TRBV28 to TRBJ1-1; TRBD1 is taken as the D call from the table, unchecked against the DNA. CDR1 and CDR2 (germline): MDHEN, SYDVKM. From its first to its last residue, the CDR3 has 9 amino acids. CDR3 residues: CASGQEAPD.

This clone was recorded a few times. In nucleotides, the CDR3 is TGTGCCAGCAGGCCCCACGGGGGCCCTAATGAAAAACTGTTTTTT. It specifies CASRPHGGPNEKLFF. The chain is built from TRBV6-5 and TRBJ1-4, with D possibly being TRBD1 (6 bases). This CDR3 spans 15 amino acids. Germline CDR1 reads MNHEY; CDR2 reads SVGAGI. V lost 6 bases and J 3 bases, leaving 14 bases between the germline ends.

The chain carries TRBV19 and TRBJ1-1; the D is unclear. Germline V gene sequence: CDR1 LNHDA, CDR2 SQIVND (reference sequence). CDR3 length equals 13 residues. V shed 6 bases and J shed 4 bases, with 12 bases lying between them. CDR3 sequence: CASRGPVGTEAFF. In DNA, the CDR3 is TGTGCCAGTAGAGGCCCTGTGGGCACTGAAGCTTTCTTT.